The 7 T cell receptor beta chains reported below all come from one sample, sequenced in a study of identical twins. TCRdb itself ran the 5' RACE reads through MiXCR, one entry per CDR3 protein. The table records under 1 million distinct CDR3 sequences, roughly 12% of them present only once. The same sample was also used in a study of yellow fever vaccine responses in identical twins.

Sequences were obtained from PBMCs. These TCRs come from a woman between 18 and 29 years old in good health.

This clonotype came up a few times. The V and J genes are TRBV5-1 and TRBJ2-2, with D perhaps TRBD1 (6 bases). The CDR3 loop spans 13 amino acids. V lost 8 bases and J 4 bases, leaving 12 bases between the germline ends. From germline, CDR1 is SGHRS and CDR2 YFSETQ. The CDR3 nucleotides read TGCGCCAGTAAAGGACAGAGCACCGGGGAGCTGTTTTTT. Protein: CASKGQSTGELFF.

This clonotype was seen many times. The chain links TRBV7-9 to TRBJ2-7; possibly TRBD1 or TRBD2 for D (5 bases each). Germline CDR1 SEHNR, CDR2 FQNEAQ (reference sequence). Trimming shortened V by 6 bases and J by 7 bases, and 13 bases separated the two germline ends. This CDR3 contains 12 residues. CDR3 nucleotide sequence: TGTGCCAGCAGTTTGGGACCGGGTGAGCAGTACTTC. It is translated as CASSLGPGEQYF. The full variable domain, rest sourced from reference TRBV7-9 and TRBJ2-7, is DTGVSQNPRHKITKRGQNVTFRCDPISEHNRLYWYRQTLGQGPEFLTYFQNEAQLEKSRLLSDRFSAERPKGSFSTLEIQRTEQGDSAMYLCASSLGPGEQYFGPGTRLTVT.

This clonotype was picked up a small number of times. This chain connects TRBV20-1 to TRBJ1-5; D call uncertain. Trimming removed 0 bases at V and 6 bases at J, with 3 bases between. Per germline, CDR1 DFQATT and CDR2 SNEGSKA (reference sequence). The CDR3 is 11 residues long. This chain's CDR3 is CSARDGQPQHF. DNA of the CDR3: TGCAGTGCTAGAGACGGTCAGCCCCAGCATTTT.

This clonotype was detected only a few times. The chain recombines TRBV20-1 with TRBJ2-1, with 7 bases that match TRBD2. This CDR3 is 14 amino acids long. With 6 bases clipped from V and 2 bases from J, the junction kept 7 bases outside the gene matches. Per the germline V gene, CDR1 is DFQATT and CDR2 is SNEGSKA (reference sequence). CDR3: CSAPLGGTYNEQFF. The CDR3 coding sequence is TGCAGTGCCCCCCTCGGGGGGACCTACAATGAGCAGTTCTTC.

The chain is built from TRBV3-1 and TRBJ2-1, with TRBD2 matching 11 bases. Trimming cost V 4 bases and J 0 bases; bases outside gene matches: 5. From germline, CDR1 is LGHDT and CDR2 YNNKEL (reference sequence). This CDR3 spans 17 amino acids. CDR3 amino acids: CASSLTSGRPSYNEQFF. DNA for the CDR3: TGTGCCAGCAGCCTCACTAGCGGGAGACCCTCCTACAATGAGCAGTTCTTC.

This clonotype was detected ten times or more. The V gene is TRBV29-1, the J gene TRBJ2-1; 8 nucleotides line up with TRBD2. The ends lost 5 bases at V and 5 bases at J; junction bases unmatched: 11. The germline V gene encodes CDR1 SQVTM and CDR2 ANQGSEA. The CDR3 is made up of 15 amino acids. The CDR3: CSVRPGLVDNNEQFF. In DNA, the CDR3 is TGCAGCGTTAGACCGGGACTAGTGGATAACAATGAGCAGTTCTTC.

The chain uses TRBV15 and TRBJ1-3, with unresolved D. The CDR3 length is 16 residues. Trimming took 3 bases from V and 1 from J, leaving 13 bases between them. CDR1 is LNHNV, CDR2 YYDKDF, per germline (reference sequence). The CDR3 loop is CATSRDPTSSGNTIYF. CDR3 coding DNA: TGTGCCACCAGCAGGGATCCTACAAGTTCTGGAAACACCATATATTTT.